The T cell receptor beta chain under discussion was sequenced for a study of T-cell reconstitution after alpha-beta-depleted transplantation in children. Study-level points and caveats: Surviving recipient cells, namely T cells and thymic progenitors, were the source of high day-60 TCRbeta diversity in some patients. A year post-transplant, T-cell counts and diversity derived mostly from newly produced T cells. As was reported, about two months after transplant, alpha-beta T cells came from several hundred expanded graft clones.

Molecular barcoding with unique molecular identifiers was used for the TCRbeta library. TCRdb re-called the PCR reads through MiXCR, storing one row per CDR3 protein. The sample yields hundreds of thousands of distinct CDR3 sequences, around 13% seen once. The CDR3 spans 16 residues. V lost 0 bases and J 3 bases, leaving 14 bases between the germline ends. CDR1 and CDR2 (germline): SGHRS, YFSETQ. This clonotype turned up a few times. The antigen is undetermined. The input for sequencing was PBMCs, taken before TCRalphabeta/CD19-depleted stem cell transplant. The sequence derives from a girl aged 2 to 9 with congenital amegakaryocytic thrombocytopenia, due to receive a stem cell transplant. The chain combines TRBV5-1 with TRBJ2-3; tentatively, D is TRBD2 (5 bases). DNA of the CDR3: TGCGCCAGCAGCTTGGCGAGGGCAGCGGCTACAGATACGCAGTATTTT. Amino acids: CASSLARAAATDTQYF.